This T cell receptor (beta chain) stems from a study of blood T cells in healthy people across ages. For the study at large: Template switching recovered approximately one barcoded beta molecule for every two T cells.

Primers used in a second PCR of roughly 6 to 11 cycles were a sample-barcoded 5' primer and a J-beta primer mix. Every cDNA molecule bore a tag from a template-switch adaptor containing 12 random nucleotides. TCRdb ran MiXCR on the 5' RACE reads and lists one entry per CDR3 protein. The data hold over 700,000 distinct CDR3 sequences, with around 25% observed a single time. Germline V gene lookup returns CDR1 SGHTA and CDR2 FQGNSA. The length of the CDR3 is 14 residues. Deletions cut 0 bases from V and 5 bases from J, with 11 bases between. Samples had at least 7 million PBMCs isolated from them. These same records also appear under a second study, on T cells of mothers and their children. This second report adds: There were over 8.5 million TCR beta CDR3 reads from each mother and approximately 3 million from each child.

This receptor was obtained from a boy aged 5-17 years in good health. The chain carries TRBV7-2 and TRBJ2-7, with a weak D call TRBD2 (6 bases). The sample taken for sequencing was blood. CDR3 nucleotides: TGTGCCAGCAGCTTAGCTTCCAGGGAGGACGAGCAGTACTTC. Amino acids: CASSLASREDEQYF.